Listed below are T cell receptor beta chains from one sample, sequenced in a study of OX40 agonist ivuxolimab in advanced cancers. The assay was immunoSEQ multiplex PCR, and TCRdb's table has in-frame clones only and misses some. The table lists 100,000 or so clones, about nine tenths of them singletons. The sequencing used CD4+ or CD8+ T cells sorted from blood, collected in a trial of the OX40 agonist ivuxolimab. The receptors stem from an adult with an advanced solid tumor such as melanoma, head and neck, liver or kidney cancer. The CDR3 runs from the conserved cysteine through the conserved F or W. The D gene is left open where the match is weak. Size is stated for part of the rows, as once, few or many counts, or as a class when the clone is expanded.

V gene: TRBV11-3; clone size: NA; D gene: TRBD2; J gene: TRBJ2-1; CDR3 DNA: TGTGCCAGCAGCTTCGGGGTAGCGGGAGGCAATGAGCAGTTCTTC; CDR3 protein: CASSFGVAGGNEQFF
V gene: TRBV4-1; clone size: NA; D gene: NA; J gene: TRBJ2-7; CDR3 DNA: TGCGCCAGCAGCCAAGACACCAACTACGAGCAGTACTTC; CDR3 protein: CASSQDTNYEQYF
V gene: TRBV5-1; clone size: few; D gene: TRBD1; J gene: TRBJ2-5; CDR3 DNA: TGCGCCAGCAGCTCGGGACAGCTAGGAGAGACCCAGTACTTC; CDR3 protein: CASSSGQLGETQYF
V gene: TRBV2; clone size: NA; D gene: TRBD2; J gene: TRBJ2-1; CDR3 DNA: TGTGCCAGCTATCAGACTAGCACTAGGAATGAGCAGTTCTTC; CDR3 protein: CASYQTSTRNEQFF
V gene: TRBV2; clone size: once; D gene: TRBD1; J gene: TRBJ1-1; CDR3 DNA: TGTGCCAGCAGTAGACAGGGGAACACTGAAGCTTTCTTT; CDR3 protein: CASSRQGNTEAFF
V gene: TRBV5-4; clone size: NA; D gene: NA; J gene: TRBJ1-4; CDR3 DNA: TGTGCCAGCAGCGACGGGATGGTAACTAATGAAAAACTGTTTTTT; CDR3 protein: CASSDGMVTNEKLFF
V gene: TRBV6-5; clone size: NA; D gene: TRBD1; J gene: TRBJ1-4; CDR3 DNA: TGTGCCAGCAGGCGCACAGGGGGAGGGAATGAAAAACTGTTTTTT; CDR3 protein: CASRRTGGGNEKLFF
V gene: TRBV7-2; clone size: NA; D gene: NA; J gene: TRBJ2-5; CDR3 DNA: TGTGCCAGCAGCTCCTTTGAGACCCAGTACTTC; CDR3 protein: CASSSFETQYF
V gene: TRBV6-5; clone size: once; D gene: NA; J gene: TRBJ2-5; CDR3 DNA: TGTGCCAGCACCTCCCGAGGGGAGACCCAGTACTTC; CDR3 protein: CASTSRGETQYF
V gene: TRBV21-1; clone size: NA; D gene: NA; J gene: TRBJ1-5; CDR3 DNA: TGTGCCAGCAGCAAAACAGGGGGCAATCAGCCCCAGCATTTT; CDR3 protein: CASSKTGGNQPQHF
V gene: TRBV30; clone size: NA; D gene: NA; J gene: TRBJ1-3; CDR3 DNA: TGTGCCTGGCGCCCGCCATGGGGAGAACAGGTCCTCTCTGGAAACACCATATATTTT; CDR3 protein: CAWRPPWGEQVLSGNTIYF
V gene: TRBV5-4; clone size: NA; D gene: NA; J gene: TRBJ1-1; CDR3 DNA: TGTGCCAGCAGCGTTTGGACCCAGGGAGGAGCTTTCTTT; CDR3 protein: CASSVWTQGGAFF
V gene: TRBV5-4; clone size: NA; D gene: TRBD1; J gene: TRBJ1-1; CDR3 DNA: TGTGCCAGCAGCAGAGGACAGGAGAACACTGAAGCTTTCTTT; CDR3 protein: CASSRGQENTEAFF
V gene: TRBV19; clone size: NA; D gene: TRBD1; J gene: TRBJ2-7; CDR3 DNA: TGTGCCAGTAGATCCCAATGGACAGGGATTTACGAGCAGTACTTC; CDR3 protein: CASRSQWTGIYEQYF
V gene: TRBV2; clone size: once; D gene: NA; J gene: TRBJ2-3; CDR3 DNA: TGTGCCAGCAACCCTAGCGCAGATACGCAGTATTTT; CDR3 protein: CASNPSADTQYF
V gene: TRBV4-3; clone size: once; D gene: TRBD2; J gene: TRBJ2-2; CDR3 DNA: TGCGCCAGCAGCCAAGTGACTAGCGGACCCACCGGGGAGCTGTTTTTT; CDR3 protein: CASSQVTSGPTGELFF
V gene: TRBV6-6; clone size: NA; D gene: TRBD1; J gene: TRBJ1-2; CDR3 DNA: TGTGCCAGCAGTCAAGGACAGGGTAGGAACTATGGCTACACCTTC; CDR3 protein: CASSQGQGRNYGYTF
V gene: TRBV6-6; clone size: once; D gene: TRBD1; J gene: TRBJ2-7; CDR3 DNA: TGTGCCAGCGGACAGGGGTTATCTTACGAGCAGTACTTC; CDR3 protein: CASGQGLSYEQYF
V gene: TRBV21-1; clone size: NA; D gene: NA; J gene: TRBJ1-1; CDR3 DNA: TGTGCCAGCAGCAAAGATGGGTTCGCCACTGAAGCTTTCTTT; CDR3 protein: CASSKDGFATEAFF
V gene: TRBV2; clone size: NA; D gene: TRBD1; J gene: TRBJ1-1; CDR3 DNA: TGTGCCAGCAGTGAAGGGACAGGGGTAGTTTTCTTT; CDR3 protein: CASSEGTGVVFF
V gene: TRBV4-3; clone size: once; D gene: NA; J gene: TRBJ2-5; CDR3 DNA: TGCGCCAGCAGCCCCGGACCGAACTCGGAGACCCAGTACTTC; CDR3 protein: CASSPGPNSETQYF
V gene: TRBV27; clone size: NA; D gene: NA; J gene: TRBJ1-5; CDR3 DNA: TGTGCCAGCAGTTTGAAGAGCAATCAGCCCCAGCATTTT; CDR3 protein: CASSLKSNQPQHF
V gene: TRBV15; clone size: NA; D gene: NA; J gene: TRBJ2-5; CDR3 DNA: TGTGCCACCAGCAGAGTAAGCTCCGAGGAGACCCAGTACTTC; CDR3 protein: CATSRVSSEETQYF
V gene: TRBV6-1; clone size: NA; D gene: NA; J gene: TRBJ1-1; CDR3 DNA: TGTGCCAGCAGTGAAGTATCGAACACTGAAGCTTTCTTT; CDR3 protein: CASSEVSNTEAFF
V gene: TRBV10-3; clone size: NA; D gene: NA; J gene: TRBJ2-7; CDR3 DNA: TGTGCCATCAGTGACTCCTCGCCGGGACAGCAGTACTTC; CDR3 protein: CAISDSSPGQQYF
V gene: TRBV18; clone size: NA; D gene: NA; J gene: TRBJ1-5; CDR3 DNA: TGTGCCAGCTCACCCCGACCATACGACGACAAGAACAATCAGCCCCAGCATTTT; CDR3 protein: CASSPRPYDDKNNQPQHF
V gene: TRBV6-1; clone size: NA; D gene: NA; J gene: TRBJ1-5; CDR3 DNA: TGTGCCAGCAGTGCTCCATCAGGGCAGCATTTT; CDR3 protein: CASSAPSGQHF
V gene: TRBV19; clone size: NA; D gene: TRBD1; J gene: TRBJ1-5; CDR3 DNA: TGTGCCAGTAGTATGGGCAGGGGGCTGGGCAATCAGCCCCAGCATTTT; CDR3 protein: CASSMGRGLGNQPQHF
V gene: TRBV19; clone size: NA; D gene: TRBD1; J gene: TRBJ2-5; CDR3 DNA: TGTGCCAGCAGGGACAGGGGTCAAGAGACCCAGTACTTC; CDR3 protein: CASRDRGQETQYF
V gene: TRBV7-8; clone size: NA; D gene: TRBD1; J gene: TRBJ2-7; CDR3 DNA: TGTGCCAGCAGCTGGGACAGAGCCTACGAGCAGTACTTC; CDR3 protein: CASSWDRAYEQYF
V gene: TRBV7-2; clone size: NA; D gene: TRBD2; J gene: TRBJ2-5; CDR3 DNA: TGTGCCAGCAGCTTAGTAGGACTAGTCGTGGAGACCCAGTACTTC; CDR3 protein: CASSLVGLVVETQYF
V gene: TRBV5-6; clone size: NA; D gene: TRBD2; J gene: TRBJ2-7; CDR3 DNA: TGTGCCAGCAGCTACCTTAGCGGGAGTAGCGGCGAGCAGTACTTC; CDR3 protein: CASSYLSGSSGEQYF
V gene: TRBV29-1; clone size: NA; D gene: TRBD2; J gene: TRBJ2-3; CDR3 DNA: TGCAGCGGAGGCAGCGGGAGGGCCGGCACAGATACGCAGTATTTT; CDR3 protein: CSGGSGRAGTDTQYF
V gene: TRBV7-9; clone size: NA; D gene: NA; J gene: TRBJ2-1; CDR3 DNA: TGTGCCAGCAGCTTACGGGAGCCTAGCTACAATGAGCAGTTCTTC; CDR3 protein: CASSLREPSYNEQFF
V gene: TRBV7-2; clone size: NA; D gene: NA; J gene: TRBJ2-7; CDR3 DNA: TGTGCCAGCAGCTTTACGGGAAGGCAAGAGCAGTACTTC; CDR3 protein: CASSFTGRQEQYF
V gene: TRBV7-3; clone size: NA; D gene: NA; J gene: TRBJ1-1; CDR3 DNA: TGTGCCAGCAGCCTGGGGCAGGGGCATGGCGCTGAAGCTTTCTTT; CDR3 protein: CASSLGQGHGAEAFF
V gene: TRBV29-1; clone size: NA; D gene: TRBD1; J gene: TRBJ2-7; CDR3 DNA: TGCAGCGTTGAAGCAGGGACAGGGACCTACGAGCAGTACTTC; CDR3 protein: CSVEAGTGTYEQYF
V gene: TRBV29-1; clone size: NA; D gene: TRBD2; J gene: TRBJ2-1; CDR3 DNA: TGCAGCGTAACGGGACTAGCGAACAATGAGCAGTTCTTC; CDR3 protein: CSVTGLANNEQFF
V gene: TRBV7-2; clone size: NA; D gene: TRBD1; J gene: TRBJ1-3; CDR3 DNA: TGTGCCAGCAGCCTAGGGACAGGATTCAGCTCTGGAAACACCATATATTTT; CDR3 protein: CASSLGTGFSSGNTIYF
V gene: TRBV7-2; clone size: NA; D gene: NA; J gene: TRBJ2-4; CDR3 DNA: TGTGCCAGCAGCTTAGCGCGGGATTTGGGGCAAAACATTCAGTACTTC; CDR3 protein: CASSLARDLGQNIQYF
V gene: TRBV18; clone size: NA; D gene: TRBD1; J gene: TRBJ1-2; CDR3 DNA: TGTGCCAGCTCACCACCGGTGGACAGGGGGCACTATGGCTACACCTTC; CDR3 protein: CASSPPVDRGHYGYTF